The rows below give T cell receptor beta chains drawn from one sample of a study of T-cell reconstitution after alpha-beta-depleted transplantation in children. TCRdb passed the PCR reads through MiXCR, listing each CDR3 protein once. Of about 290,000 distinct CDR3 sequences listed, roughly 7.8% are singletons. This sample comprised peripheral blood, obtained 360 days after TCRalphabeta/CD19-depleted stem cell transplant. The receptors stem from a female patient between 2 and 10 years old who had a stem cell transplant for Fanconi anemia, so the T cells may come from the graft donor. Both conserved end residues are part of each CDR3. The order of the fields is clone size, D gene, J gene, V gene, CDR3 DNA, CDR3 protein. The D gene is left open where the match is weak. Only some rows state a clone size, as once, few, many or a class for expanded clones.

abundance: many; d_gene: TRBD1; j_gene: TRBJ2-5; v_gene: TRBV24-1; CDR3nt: TGTGCCACCAGTGATCGACAGGGGGATCGTGCGGAGACCCAGTACTTC; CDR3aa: CATSDRQGDRAETQYF
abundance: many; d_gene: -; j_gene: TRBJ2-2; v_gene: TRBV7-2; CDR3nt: TGTGCCAGCAGCTTAGAGTCGGGCGGGGAGCTGTTTTTT; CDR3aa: CASSLESGGELFF
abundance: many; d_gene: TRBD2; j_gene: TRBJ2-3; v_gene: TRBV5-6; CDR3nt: TGTGCCAGCAGCTTCCGCTGGACTAGCGGGAGCACAGATACGCAGTATTTT; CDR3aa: CASSFRWTSGSTDTQYF
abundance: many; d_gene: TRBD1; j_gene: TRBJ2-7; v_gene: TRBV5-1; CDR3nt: TGCGCCAGCAGCTCTACGGGACAGGTCTACGAGCAGTACTTC; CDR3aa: CASSSTGQVYEQYF
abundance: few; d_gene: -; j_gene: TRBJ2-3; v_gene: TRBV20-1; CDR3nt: TGCAGTGCTAGAGATCCCAGGGGGGAGAGCACAGATACGCAGTATTTT; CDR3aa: CSARDPRGESTDTQYF
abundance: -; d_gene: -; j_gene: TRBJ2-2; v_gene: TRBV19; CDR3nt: TGTGCCAGTAAATCTACCAGGGGGGCCTCCGGGGAGCTGTTTTTT; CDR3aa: CASKSTRGASGELFF
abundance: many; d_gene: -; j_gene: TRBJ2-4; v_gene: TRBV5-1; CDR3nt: TGCGCCAGCAGCCCGTGGGTCGGCAGGGGTGGCAAAAACATTCAGTACTTC; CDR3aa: CASSPWVGRGGKNIQYF
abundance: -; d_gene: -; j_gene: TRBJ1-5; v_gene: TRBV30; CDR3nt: TGTGCCTGGAGTGCACTTAGCAATCAGCCCCAGCATTTT; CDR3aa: CAWSALSNQPQHF
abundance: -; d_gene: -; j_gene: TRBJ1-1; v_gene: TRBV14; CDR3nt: TGTGCCAGCAGCCCTGCATTGAACACTGAAGCTTTCTTT; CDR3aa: CASSPALNTEAFF
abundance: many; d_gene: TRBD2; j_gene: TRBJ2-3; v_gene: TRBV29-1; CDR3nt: TGCAGCGTTCCAATGACTAGCGGGTTAGGTACGCAGTATTTT; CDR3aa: CSVPMTSGLGTQYF
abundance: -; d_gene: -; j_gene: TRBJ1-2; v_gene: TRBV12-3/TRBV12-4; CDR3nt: TGTGCCAGCAACCCCGGGACCCCGTATGGCTACACCTTC; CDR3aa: CASNPGTPYGYTF
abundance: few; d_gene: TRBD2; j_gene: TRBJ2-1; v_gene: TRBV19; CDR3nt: TGTGCCAGTAGTACGGTAGCGGGGGACCTACAGGAATTCTTC; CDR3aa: CASSTVAGDLQEFF
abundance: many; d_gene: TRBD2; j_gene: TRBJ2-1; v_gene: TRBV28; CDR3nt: TGTGCCAGCAGTTTATGGAGACTAGCCGAGTTCTTC; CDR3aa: CASSLWRLAEFF
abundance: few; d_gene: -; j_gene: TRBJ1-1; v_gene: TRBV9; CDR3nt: TGTGCCAGCAGCGTAACCCCGGACATGAACACTGAAGCTTTCTTT; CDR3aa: CASSVTPDMNTEAFF
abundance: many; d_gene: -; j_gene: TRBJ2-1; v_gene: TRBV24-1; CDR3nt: TGTGCCACCAGTGATTCTTCACTAGGACGCTTCCCCAATGAGCAGTTCTTC; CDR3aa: CATSDSSLGRFPNEQFF
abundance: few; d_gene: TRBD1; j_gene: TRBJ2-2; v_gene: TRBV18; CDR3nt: TGTGCCAGCTCACCTCGCGCCGGGACAGGGGGGAACACCGGGGAGCTGTTTTTT; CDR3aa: CASSPRAGTGGNTGELFF
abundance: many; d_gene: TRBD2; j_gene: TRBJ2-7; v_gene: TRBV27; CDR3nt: TGTGCCAGCAGTTTAGGTGTGGCAGGTGGGGGGGGCTACGAGCAGTACTTC; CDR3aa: CASSLGVAGGGGYEQYF
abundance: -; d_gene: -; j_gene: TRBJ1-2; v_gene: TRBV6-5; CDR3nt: TGTGCCAGTCTCGGGACTGACTATGGCTACACCTTC; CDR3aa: CASLGTDYGYTF
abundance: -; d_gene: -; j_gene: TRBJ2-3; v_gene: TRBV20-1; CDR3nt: TGCAGTGCTAGCCTCAGGGATGATACGCAGTATTTT; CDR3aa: CSASLRDDTQYF
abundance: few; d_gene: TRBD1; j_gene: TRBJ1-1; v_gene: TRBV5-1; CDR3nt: TGCGCCAGCAGCCCCGGACAGGGGGCGGTCACTGAAGCTTTCTTT; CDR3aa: CASSPGQGAVTEAFF
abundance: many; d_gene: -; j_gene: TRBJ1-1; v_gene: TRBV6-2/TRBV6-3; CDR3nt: TGTGCCAGCAGTTACCCATCAACAGTGAACACTGAAGCTTTCTTT; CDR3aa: CASSYPSTVNTEAFF
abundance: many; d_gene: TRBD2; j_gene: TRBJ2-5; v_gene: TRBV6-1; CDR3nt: TGTGCCAGCGGTGTGACTAGCGGGGGACAGACCCAGTACTTC; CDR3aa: CASGVTSGGQTQYF
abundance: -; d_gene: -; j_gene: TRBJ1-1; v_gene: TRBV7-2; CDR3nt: TGTGCCAGCAGCTTAGCTATACCGAGGGGGGTCTTTGCGACTGAAGCTTTCTTT; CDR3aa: CASSLAIPRGVFATEAFF
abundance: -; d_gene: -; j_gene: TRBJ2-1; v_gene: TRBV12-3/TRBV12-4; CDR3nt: TGTGCCAGCAGTTGGGGCCCTTTCTTTCTTCCCTACAATGAGCAGTTCTTC; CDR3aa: CASSWGPFFLPYNEQFF
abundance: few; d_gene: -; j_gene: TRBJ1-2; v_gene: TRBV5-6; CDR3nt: TGTGCCAGCACCGCTTCGGTTCGTCGTGGCGCTAAGGGCTACACCTTC; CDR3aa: CASTASVRRGAKGYTF
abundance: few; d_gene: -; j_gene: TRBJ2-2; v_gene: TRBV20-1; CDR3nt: TGCAGTGCTAGAGCTGGGGGCCGGGGCGGGGAGCTGTTTTTT; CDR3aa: CSARAGGRGGELFF
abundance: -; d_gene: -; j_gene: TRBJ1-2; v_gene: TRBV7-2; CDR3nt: TGTGCCAGCAGCTTAGTTTCCCGAGGCTACACCTTC; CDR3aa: CASSLVSRGYTF
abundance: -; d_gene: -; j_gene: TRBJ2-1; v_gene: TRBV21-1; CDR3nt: TGTGCCAGAAGGACCACCCTACAGTTCTTC; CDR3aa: CARRTTLQFF
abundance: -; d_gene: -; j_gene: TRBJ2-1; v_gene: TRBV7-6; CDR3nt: TGTGCCAGCAGCTTCACCCTGGACTACAATGAGCAGTTCTTC; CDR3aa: CASSFTLDYNEQFF
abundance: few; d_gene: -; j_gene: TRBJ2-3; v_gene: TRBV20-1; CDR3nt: TGCAGTGTCCCAACCGGGTACGGGCACACAGATACGCAGTATTTT; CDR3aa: CSVPTGYGHTDTQYF
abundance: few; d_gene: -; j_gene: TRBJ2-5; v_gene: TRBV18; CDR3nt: TGTGCCAGCTCACCCGTCCCGTCCTGGCAAGAGACCCAGTACTTC; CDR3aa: CASSPVPSWQETQYF
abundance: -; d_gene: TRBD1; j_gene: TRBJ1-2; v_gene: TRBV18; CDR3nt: TGTGCCAGCGCCCGGGACAGCCTTTTTACTAACTATGGCTACACCTTC; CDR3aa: CASARDSLFTNYGYTF
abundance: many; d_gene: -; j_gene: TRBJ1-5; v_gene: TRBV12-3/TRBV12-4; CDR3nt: TGTGCCAGCCGTTGGGGGAGTCAGCCCCAGCATTTT; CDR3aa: CASRWGSQPQHF
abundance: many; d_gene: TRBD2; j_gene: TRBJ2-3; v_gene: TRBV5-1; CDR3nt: TGCGCCAGCAGCTTGGGGGCAGCTAGCGGGGACACAGATACGCAGTATTTT; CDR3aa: CASSLGAASGDTDTQYF
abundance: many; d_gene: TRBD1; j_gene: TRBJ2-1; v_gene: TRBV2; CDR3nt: TGTGCCAGCAGTGCTATAGGGGGCCAGCAGTTCTTC; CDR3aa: CASSAIGGQQFF
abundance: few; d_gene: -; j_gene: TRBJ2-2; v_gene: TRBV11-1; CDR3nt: TGTGCCAGCAGCCGCACCAGGGCCGGGGGGCCCCACACCGGGGAGCTGTTTTTT; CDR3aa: CASSRTRAGGPHTGELFF
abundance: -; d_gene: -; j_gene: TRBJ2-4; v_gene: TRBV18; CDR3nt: TGTGCCAGCTCACCACCGGCAGGCCGTGGCAAAAACATTCAGTACTTC; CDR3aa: CASSPPAGRGKNIQYF
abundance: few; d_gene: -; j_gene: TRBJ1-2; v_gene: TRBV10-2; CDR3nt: TGCGCCAGCAGTGTTGGGGACCCCTATGGCTACACCTTC; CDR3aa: CASSVGDPYGYTF
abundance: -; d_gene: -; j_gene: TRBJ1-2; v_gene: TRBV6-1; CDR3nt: TGTGCCAGCAGTGAAGTTACAGGGCTGATATCTAACTATGGCTACACCTTC; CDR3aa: CASSEVTGLISNYGYTF
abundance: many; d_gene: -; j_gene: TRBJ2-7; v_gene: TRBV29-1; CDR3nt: TGCAGCGCACAAACAGGTTCCTACGAGCAGTACTTC; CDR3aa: CSAQTGSYEQYF
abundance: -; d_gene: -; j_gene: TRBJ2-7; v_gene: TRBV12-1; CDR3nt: TGTGCCAGCAGCTTTCCCGGGACAGGGTTCTACGAGCAGTACTTC; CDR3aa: CASSFPGTGFYEQYF
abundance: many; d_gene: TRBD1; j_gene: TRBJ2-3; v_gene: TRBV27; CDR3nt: TGTGCCAGCAGAATGACAGGGTTAGATACGCAGTATTTT; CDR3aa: CASRMTGLDTQYF
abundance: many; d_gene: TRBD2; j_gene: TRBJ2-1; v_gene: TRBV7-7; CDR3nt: TGTGCCAGCAGCTTAGGGACTAGCAACAATGAGCAGTTCTTC; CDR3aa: CASSLGTSNNEQFF
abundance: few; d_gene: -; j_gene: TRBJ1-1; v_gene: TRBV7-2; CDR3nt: TGTGCCAGCAGCTTAGTCTGGACACTCAACACTGAAGCTTTCTTT; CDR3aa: CASSLVWTLNTEAFF
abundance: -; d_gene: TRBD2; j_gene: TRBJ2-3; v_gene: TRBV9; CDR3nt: TGTGCCAGCAGCGTAGCTAGCGGGAGGTCCCCTACTAGCACAGATACGCAGTATTTT; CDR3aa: CASSVASGRSPTSTDTQYF
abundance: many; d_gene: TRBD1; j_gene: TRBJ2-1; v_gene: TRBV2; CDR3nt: TGTGCCAGCAGTGAATTCGGGACAGGGTACAATGAGCAGTTCTTC; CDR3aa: CASSEFGTGYNEQFF
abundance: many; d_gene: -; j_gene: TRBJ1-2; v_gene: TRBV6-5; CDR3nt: TGTGCCAGCAGTTACGGTCATGGCTACACCTTC; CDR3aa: CASSYGHGYTF
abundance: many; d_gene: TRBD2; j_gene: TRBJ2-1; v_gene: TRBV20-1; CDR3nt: TGCAGTGCACGACTAGCGGGACTCCTCTACAATGAGCAGTTCTTC; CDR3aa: CSARLAGLLYNEQFF
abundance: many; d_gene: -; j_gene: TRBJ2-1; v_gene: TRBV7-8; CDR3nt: TGTGCCAGCAGCTTAGTCCCCTACAATGAGCAGTTCTTC; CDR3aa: CASSLVPYNEQFF
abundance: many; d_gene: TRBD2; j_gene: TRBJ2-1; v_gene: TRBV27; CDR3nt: TGTGCCAGCAGTTTTGGGACTAGCGGGAACAATGAGCAGTTCTTC; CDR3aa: CASSFGTSGNNEQFF
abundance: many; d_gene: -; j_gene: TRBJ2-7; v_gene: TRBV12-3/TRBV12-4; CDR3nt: TGTGCCAGCAGTCCTAACAGGGTCGAGCAGTACTTC; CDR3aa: CASSPNRVEQYF
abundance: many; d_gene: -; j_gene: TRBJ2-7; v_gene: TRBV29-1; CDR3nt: TGCAGCGTTGAAGATTCAAAAATTATAGAGGGAGGTGACATTACCTACGAGCAGTACTTC; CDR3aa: CSVEDSKIIEGGDITYEQYF
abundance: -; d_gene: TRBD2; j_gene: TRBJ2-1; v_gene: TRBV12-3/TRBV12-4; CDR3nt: TGTACCTTCAGTTTAGCGCTTGGGCTAGCGGGGTACAATGAGCAGTTCTTC; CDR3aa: CTFSLALGLAGYNEQFF
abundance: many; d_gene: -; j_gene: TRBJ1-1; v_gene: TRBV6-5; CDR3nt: TGTGCCAGCAGTTACTTCCGCGGGAGCACTGAAGCTTTCTTT; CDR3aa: CASSYFRGSTEAFF
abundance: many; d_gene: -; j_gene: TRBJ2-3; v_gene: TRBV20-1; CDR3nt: TGCAGTGCTAGAGCTCCCGGGCCGAACACAGATACGCAGTATTTT; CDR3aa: CSARAPGPNTDTQYF